This TCR beta chain was documented in a study of CD8+ T cells in alopecia areata. Across the whole study: Skin grafts from roughly 6-12-month-old C3H/HeJ donors with spontaneous alopecia were placed on approximately 7-10-week-old female C3H/HeJ mice. Overall study results and limits: Besides other cells, scalp samples also yield sequences of resident alphabeta T cells from normal skin.

Cells that came from pooled cutaneous lymph nodes were sorted using CD4, CD8alpha, NKG2D, NKG2ACE and other markers. The CDR3 loop spans 15 amino acids. Germline V gives CDR1 FNHDT, CDR2 SITEND (reference sequence). A word on this clone: Its specificity is unknown. Germline and genes: mouse. The CDR3 end is not reached by the read, which stops 4 residues before it; the germline J gene fills it in. Other nucleotide sequences from this sample produce the same CDR3.

cDNA serving as the sequencing template came from extracted, reverse transcribed RNA. Profiling relied on immunoSEQ multiplex PCR, and the TCRdb table lists in-frame clones only, not all of them. The sample gives about 270,000 clones, none seen only once, and the top ten clones hold roughly 1.2%. The specimen was CD4+ T cells sorted from a lymph node. This receptor was taken from a C3H/HeJ mouse with alopecia areata. This line is of MHC haplotype H2-k. The chain uses TRBV19 and TRBJ2-5; 10 bases are a match to TRBD1. The sequenced CDR3 bases are TGTGCCAGCAGTCCTCCGGGACAGGGGAAGGAC. Protein product: CASSPPGQGKD. The CDR3 reads in full as CASSPPGQGKDTQYF.